Listed below are T cell receptor beta chains from one sample, sequenced in a study of blood T cell repertoires in COVID-19. Profiled with immunoSEQ multiplex PCR; TCRdb holds only in-frame clones, not every one. The sample has around 200,000 clones, 84% seen once; the top ten hold roughly 15%. Specimen: peripheral blood. These receptors all come from a woman aged 70-85 years with COVID-19, enrolled during active disease. CDR3s include the opening cysteine and the closing phenylalanine or tryptophan. The order of the fields is J gene, clone size, V gene, D gene, CDR3 protein, CDR3 DNA. A D gene is named only where the DNA matches it firmly. Clone size is not always given. Where it is, it says once, few, many or a class for expanded clones.

J gene: TRBJ2-4; clone size: -; V gene: TRBV20-1; D gene: TRBD2; CDR3 protein: CSASNWEGVGKNIQYF; CDR3 DNA: TGCAGTGCTAGTAACTGGGAGGGAGTAGGCAAAAACATTCAGTACTTC
J gene: TRBJ1-6; clone size: few; V gene: TRBV27; D gene: -; CDR3 protein: CASSFESRENSPLHF; CDR3 DNA: TGTGCCAGCAGTTTTGAGTCCCGGGAAAATTCACCCCTCCACTTT
J gene: TRBJ1-4; clone size: -; V gene: TRBV6-5; D gene: -; CDR3 protein: CASSYRVYGEKLFF; CDR3 DNA: TGTGCCAGCAGTTACAGAGTATACGGTGAAAAACTGTTTTTT
J gene: TRBJ2-1; clone size: once; V gene: TRBV5-1; D gene: TRBD2; CDR3 protein: CASSPGLGLYNEQFF; CDR3 DNA: TGCGCCAGCAGCCCGGGACTAGGGCTCTACAATGAGCAGTTCTTC
J gene: TRBJ1-5; clone size: -; V gene: TRBV23-1; D gene: TRBD1; CDR3 protein: CASSQYAIIRDRRPYSNQPQHF; CDR3 DNA: TGCGCCAGCAGTCAATACGCGATTATACGGGACAGGCGGCCCTATAGCAATCAGCCCCAGCATTTT
J gene: TRBJ1-5; clone size: -; V gene: TRBV6-4; D gene: -; CDR3 protein: CASSETWTASNQPQHF; CDR3 DNA: TGTGCCAGCAGTGAAACTTGGACAGCAAGCAATCAGCCCCAGCATTTT
J gene: TRBJ2-7; clone size: few; V gene: TRBV7-9; D gene: TRBD2; CDR3 protein: CASSLFEAGSYEQYF; CDR3 DNA: TGTGCCAGCAGCTTATTCGAAGCGGGGTCCTACGAGCAGTACTTC
J gene: TRBJ2-7; clone size: -; V gene: TRBV11-2; D gene: TRBD1; CDR3 protein: CASSSTAGQGSSYEQYF; CDR3 DNA: TGTGCCAGCAGCTCCACCGCGGGACAGGGGAGTTCCTACGAGCAGTACTTC
J gene: TRBJ2-1; clone size: once; V gene: TRBV20-1; D gene: -; CDR3 protein: CSACGQSSYNEQFF; CDR3 DNA: TGCAGTGCTTGTGGACAAAGCTCCTACAATGAGCAGTTCTTC
J gene: TRBJ2-7; clone size: -; V gene: TRBV11-2; D gene: TRBD2; CDR3 protein: CASSSIAGGLGDEQYF; CDR3 DNA: TGTGCCAGCAGCTCCATAGCGGGAGGATTGGGCGACGAGCAGTACTTC
J gene: TRBJ2-6; clone size: -; V gene: TRBV5-1; D gene: TRBD1; CDR3 protein: CASSNRGRSGANVLTF; CDR3 DNA: TGCGCCAGCAGTAATAGGGGGCGGTCTGGGGCCAACGTCCTGACTTTC
J gene: TRBJ1-1; clone size: once; V gene: TRBV6-5; D gene: -; CDR3 protein: CASSTHRLGTEAFF; CDR3 DNA: TGTGCCAGCAGTACGCACAGGCTCGGGACTGAAGCTTTCTTT
J gene: TRBJ2-1; clone size: -; V gene: TRBV7-2; D gene: TRBD1; CDR3 protein: CASGHRGTGSYEQFF; CDR3 DNA: TGTGCCAGCGGCCATCGGGGGACAGGGAGTTATGAGCAGTTCTTC
J gene: TRBJ2-3; clone size: -; V gene: TRBV5-1; D gene: -; CDR3 protein: CASSLVSYGTDTQYF; CDR3 DNA: TGCGCCAGCAGCTTGGTTAGTTACGGCACAGATACGCAGTATTTT
J gene: TRBJ1-2; clone size: -; V gene: TRBV7-2; D gene: -; CDR3 protein: CASSYTDRNYGYTF; CDR3 DNA: TGTGCCAGCAGCTACACGGACAGAAACTATGGCTACACCTTC
J gene: TRBJ1-2; clone size: -; V gene: TRBV5-4; D gene: -; CDR3 protein: CASSLGINYGYTF; CDR3 DNA: TGTGCCAGCAGCCTCGGTATCAACTATGGCTACACCTTC
J gene: TRBJ1-6; clone size: -; V gene: TRBV10-3; D gene: TRBD1; CDR3 protein: CAISQGTGLGSPLHF; CDR3 DNA: TGTGCCATCAGTCAGGGGACAGGGCTAGGGTCACCCCTCCACTTT
J gene: TRBJ2-2; clone size: -; V gene: TRBV28; D gene: TRBD1; CDR3 protein: CASRAGQGAFGELFF; CDR3 DNA: TGTGCCAGCAGGGCGGGACAGGGGGCTTTCGGGGAGCTGTTTTTT
J gene: TRBJ2-5; clone size: -; V gene: TRBV30; D gene: TRBD2; CDR3 protein: CAWRLAGAETQYF; CDR3 DNA: TGTGCCTGGAGACTAGCGGGAGCTGAGACCCAGTACTTC
J gene: TRBJ1-2; clone size: -; V gene: TRBV19; D gene: TRBD1; CDR3 protein: CASSTSRGQGARYGYTF; CDR3 DNA: TGTGCCAGTAGTACAAGCCGAGGACAGGGGGCGAGGTATGGCTACACCTTC
J gene: TRBJ1-6; clone size: -; V gene: TRBV28; D gene: -; CDR3 protein: CASSLPGIRLSPLHF; CDR3 DNA: TGTGCCAGCAGTCTCCCCGGGATCCGACTCTCACCCCTCCACTTT
J gene: TRBJ2-6; clone size: -; V gene: TRBV5-1; D gene: -; CDR3 protein: CASSSGGKAGANVLTF; CDR3 DNA: TGCGCCAGCAGCTCGGGCGGGAAAGCTGGGGCCAACGTCCTGACTTTC
J gene: TRBJ1-1; clone size: -; V gene: TRBV19; D gene: -; CDR3 protein: CASTKGTGTEAFF; CDR3 DNA: TGTGCCAGTACAAAAGGAACAGGGACTGAAGCTTTCTTT
J gene: TRBJ2-3; clone size: -; V gene: TRBV9; D gene: -; CDR3 protein: CASSVVIRTDTQYF; CDR3 DNA: TGTGCCAGCAGCGTAGTAATCCGCACAGATACGCAGTATTTT
J gene: TRBJ2-2; clone size: -; V gene: TRBV27; D gene: TRBD2; CDR3 protein: CASSSREGHTGELFF; CDR3 DNA: TGTGCCAGCAGTTCGCGGGAGGGCCATACCGGGGAGCTGTTTTTT